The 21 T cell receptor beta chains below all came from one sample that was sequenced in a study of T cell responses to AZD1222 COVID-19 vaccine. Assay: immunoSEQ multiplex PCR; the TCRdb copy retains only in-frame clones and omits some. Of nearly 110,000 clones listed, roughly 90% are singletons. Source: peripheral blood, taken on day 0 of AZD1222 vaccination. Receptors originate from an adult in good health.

The CDR3 nucleotides are TGTGCCAGTAGTACCCCAGGTCAGCCCCAGCATTTT. Translation: CASSTPGQPQHF. The rearrangement links TRBV19 to TRBJ1-5, with D unresolved. The CDR3 loop spans 12 amino acids. The germline CDR1 and CDR2 sequences are LNHDA and SQIVND (reference sequence). V shed 4 bases and J shed 6 bases, with 7 bases lying between them.

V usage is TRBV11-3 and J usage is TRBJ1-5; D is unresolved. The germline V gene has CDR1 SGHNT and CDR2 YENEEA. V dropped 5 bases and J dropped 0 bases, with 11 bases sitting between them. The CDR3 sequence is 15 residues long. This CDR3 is CASSPRPRSNQPQHF. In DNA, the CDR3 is TGTGCCAGCAGCCCCCGCCCCCGTAGCAATCAGCCCCAGCATTTT. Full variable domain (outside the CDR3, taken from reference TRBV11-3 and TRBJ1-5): EAGVVQSPRYKIIEKKQPVAFWCNPISGHNTLYWYLQNLGQGPELLIRYENEEAVDDSQLPKDRFSAERLKGVDSTLKIQPAELGDSAVYLCASSPRPRSNQPQHFGDGTRLSIL.

The CDR3 reads CASSWGGSSYEQYF. The CDR3 DNA reads as TGTGCCAGTAGCTGGGGGGGGTCTTCCTACGAGCAGTACTTC. This sequence joins TRBV19 and TRBJ2-7; 7 nucleotides agree with TRBD2. Germline V CDR1 and CDR2: LNHDA, SQIVND (reference sequence). This CDR3 spans 14 amino acids. V shed 6 bases, J shed 1 base, and the junction held 6 bases outside the gene matches.

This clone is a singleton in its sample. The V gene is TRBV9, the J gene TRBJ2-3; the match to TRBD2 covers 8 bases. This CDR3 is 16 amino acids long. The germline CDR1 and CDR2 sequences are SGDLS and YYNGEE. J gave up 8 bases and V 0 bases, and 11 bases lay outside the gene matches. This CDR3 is CASSVAAGGYISTQYF. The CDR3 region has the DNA TGTGCCAGCAGCGTAGCGGCGGGAGGCTACATCAGTACGCAGTATTTT.

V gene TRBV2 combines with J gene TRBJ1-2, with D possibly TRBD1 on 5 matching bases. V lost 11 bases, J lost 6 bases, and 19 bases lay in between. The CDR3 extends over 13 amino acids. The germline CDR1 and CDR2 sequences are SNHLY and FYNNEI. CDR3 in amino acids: CAQAPARADGYTF. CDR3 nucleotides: TGTGCCCAAGCCCCCGCCAGGGCGGATGGCTACACCTTC.

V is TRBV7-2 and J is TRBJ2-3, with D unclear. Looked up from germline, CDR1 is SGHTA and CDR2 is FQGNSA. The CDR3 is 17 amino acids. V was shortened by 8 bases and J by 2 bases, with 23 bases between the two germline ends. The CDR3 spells CASSLGWRYISTDTQYF. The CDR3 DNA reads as TGTGCCAGCTCCCTGGGGTGGCGGTATATCTCCACAGATACGCAGTATTTT.

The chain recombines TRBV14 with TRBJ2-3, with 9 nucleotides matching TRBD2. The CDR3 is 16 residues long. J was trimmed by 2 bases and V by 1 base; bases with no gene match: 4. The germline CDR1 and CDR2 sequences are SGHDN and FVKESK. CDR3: CASSQGLAEITDTQYF. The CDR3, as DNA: TGTGCCAGCAGCCAAGGACTAGCGGAGATCACAGATACGCAGTATTTT.

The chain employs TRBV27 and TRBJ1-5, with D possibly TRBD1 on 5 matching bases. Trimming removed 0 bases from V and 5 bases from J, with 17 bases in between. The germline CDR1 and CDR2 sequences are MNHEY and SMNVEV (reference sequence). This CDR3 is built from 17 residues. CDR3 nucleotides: TGTGCCAGCAGTTTATCCCTCCCGGCATGGGGCCATCAGCCCCAGCATTTT. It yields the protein CASSLSLPAWGHQPQHF.

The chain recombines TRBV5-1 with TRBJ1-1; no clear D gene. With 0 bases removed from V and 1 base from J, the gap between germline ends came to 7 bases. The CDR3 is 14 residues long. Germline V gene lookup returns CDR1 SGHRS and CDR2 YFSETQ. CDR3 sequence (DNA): TGCGCCAGCAGCTTGGGACATAAGAACACTGAAGCTTTCTTT. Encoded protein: CASSLGHKNTEAFF.

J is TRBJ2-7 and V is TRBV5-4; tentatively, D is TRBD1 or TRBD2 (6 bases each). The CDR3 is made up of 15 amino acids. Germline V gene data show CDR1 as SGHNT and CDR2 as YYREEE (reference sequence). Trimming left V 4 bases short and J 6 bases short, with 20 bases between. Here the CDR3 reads CASSLDGSRGPEQYF. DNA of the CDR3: TGTGCCAGCAGCCTGGATGGGTCACGGGGGCCCGAGCAGTACTTC.

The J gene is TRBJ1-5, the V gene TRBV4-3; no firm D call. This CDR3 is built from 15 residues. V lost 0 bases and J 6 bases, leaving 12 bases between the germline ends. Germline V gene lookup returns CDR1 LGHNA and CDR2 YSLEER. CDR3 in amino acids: CASSQDGKGSQPQHF. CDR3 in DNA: TGCGCCAGCAGCCAAGATGGGAAAGGATCTCAGCCCCAGCATTTT.

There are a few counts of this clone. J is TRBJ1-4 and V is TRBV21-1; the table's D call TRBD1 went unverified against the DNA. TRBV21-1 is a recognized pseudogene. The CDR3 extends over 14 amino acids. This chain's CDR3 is CAMLGQPTNEKLFF. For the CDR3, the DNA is TGTGCAATGCTCGGACAGCCTACTAATGAAAAACTGTTTTTT.

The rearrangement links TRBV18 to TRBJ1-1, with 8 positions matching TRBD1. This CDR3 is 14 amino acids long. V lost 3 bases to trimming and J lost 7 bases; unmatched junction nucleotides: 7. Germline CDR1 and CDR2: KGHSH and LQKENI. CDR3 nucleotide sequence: TGTGCCAGCTCACCCTCCGGGACAGGACTTGAAGCTTTCTTT. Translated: CASSPSGTGLEAFF.

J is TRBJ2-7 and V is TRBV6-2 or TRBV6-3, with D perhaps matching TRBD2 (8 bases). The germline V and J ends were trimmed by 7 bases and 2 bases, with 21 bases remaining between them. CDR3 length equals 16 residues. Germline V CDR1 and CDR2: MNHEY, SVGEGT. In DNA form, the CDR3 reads TGTGCCAGCACCCCGGGGGGGGGACAGTGGACCTACGAGCAGTACTTC. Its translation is CASTPGGGQWTYEQYF.

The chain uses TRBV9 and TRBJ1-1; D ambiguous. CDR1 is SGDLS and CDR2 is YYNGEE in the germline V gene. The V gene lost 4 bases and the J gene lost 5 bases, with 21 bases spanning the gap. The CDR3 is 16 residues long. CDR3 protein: CASSPRLLPRGTEAFF. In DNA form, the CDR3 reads TGTGCCAGCAGCCCCCGGCTGTTACCTAGAGGGACTGAAGCTTTCTTT. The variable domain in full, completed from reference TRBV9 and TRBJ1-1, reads DSGVTQTPKHLITATGQRVTLRCSPRSGDLSVYWYQQSLDQGLQFLIQYYNGEERAKGNILERFSAQQFPDLHSELNLSSLELGDSALYFCASSPRLLPRGTEAFFGQGTRLTVV.

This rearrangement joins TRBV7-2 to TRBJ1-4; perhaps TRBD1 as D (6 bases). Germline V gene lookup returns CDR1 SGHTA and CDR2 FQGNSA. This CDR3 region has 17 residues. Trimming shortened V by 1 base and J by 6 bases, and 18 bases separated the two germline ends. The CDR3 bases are TGTGCCAGCAGCTTAGGGGCCCGGAACAGGGCGGATGAAAAACTGTTTTTT. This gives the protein CASSLGARNRADEKLFF.

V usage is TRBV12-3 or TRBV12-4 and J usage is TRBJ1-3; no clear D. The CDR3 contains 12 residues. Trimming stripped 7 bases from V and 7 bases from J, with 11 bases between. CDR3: CASTQSVNTIYF. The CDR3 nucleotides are TGTGCCAGCACGCAAAGTGTGAACACCATATATTTT.

The CDR3 DNA is TGTGCCAGCAGTTTAGTCCAGGGGTACACTGAAGCTTTCTTT. Encoded protein: CASSLVQGYTEAFF. The genes are TRBV27 and TRBJ1-1, with a weak D call TRBD1 (6 bases). The CDR3 runs to 14 residues. Between the trimmed V and J ends, which lost 2 bases and 3 bases, there was a span of 10 bases. Per germline, CDR1 MNHEY and CDR2 SMNVEV (reference sequence).

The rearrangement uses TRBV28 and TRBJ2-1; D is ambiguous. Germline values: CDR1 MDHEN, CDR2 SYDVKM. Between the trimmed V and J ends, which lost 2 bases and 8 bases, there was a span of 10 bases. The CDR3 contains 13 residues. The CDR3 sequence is CASSLLRTYEQFF. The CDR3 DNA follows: TGTGCCAGCAGTTTACTACGAACCTATGAGCAGTTCTTC. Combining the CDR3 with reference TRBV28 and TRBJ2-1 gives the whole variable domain DVKVTQSSRYLVKRTGEKVFLECVQDMDHENMFWYRQDPGLGLRLIYFSYDVKMKEKGDIPEGYSVSREKKERFSLILESASTNQTSMYLCASSLLRTYEQFFGPGTRLTVL.

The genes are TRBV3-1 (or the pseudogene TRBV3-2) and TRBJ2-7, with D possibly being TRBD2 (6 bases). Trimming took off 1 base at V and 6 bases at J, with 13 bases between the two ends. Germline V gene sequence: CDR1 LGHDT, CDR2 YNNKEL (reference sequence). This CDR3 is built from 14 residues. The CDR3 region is CASSQGGEGGEQYF. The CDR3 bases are TGTGCCAGCAGCCAAGGTGGTGAGGGAGGCGAGCAGTACTTC.

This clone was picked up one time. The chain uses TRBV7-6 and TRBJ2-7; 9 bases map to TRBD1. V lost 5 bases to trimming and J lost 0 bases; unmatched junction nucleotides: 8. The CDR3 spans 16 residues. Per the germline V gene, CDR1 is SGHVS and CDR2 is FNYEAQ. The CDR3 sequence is CASSARPGQGSYEQYF. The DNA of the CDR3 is TGTGCCAGCAGCGCCCGTCCGGGACAGGGCTCCTACGAGCAGTACTTC.